These 30 T cell receptor beta chains share one sample of origin, sequenced in a study of response to subunit inactivated influenza vaccine. TCRdb reanalysed the RT-PCR reads using MiXCR and keeps one entry per CDR3 protein. The data contain more than 250,000 distinct CDR3 sequences, just over 20% of them singletons. The sequencing used PBMCs from blood, collected less than 22 months after vaccination. Source of these receptors: a man aged 45 to 70 who received an inactivated influenza vaccine.

The chain combines TRBV6-2 or TRBV6-3 with TRBJ1-1; D is unresolved. The ends were cut back, 7 bases at V and 0 bases at J, with 12 bases in the middle. CDR1 MNHEY and CDR2 SVGEGT come from the germline V gene. CDR3 length: 14 residues. CDR3 sequence reads: CASTSWNVNTEAFF. In nucleotides, the CDR3 is TGTGCCAGCACTTCCTGGAACGTGAACACTGAAGCTTTCTTT.

This clonotype was recorded many times. This chain joins TRBV6-1 and TRBJ1-5, with no clear D. Germline loops: CDR1 MNHNS, CDR2 SASEGT. V was cut by 1 base and J by 0 bases, with 7 bases left in between. The CDR3 is 15 amino acids. CDR3 in amino acids: CASSEGSYSNQPQHF. The CDR3 DNA is TGTGCCAGCAGTGAAGGCAGTTATAGCAATCAGCCCCAGCATTTT.

This clonotype was recorded many times. The chain's CDR3 is CASSPPGNQPQHF. Written as DNA, the CDR3 is TGTGCCAGCAGCCCACCCGGGAATCAGCCCCAGCATTTT. This sequence joins TRBV12-3 or TRBV12-4 and TRBJ1-5, with D hard to call. Trimming took off 6 bases at V and 4 bases at J, with 10 bases between the two ends. The CDR3 consists of 13 residues.

The rearrangement uses TRBV7-2 and TRBJ2-3, with 7 bases fitting TRBD1. Germline CDR1 SGHTA, CDR2 FQGNSA. This CDR3 contains 14 residues. The J segment lost 2 bases and the V segment lost 5 bases, leaving 4 bases of the junction unmatched. The CDR3 coding sequence is TGTGCCAGCAGCCCGGGACAGCCCACAGATACGCAGTATTTT. Amino acids: CASSPGQPTDTQYF.

This chain uses TRBV27 with TRBJ2-5; no definite D call. CDR3 length equals 12 residues. The V gene lost 7 bases and the J gene lost 4 bases, with 10 bases spanning the gap. Per germline, CDR1 MNHEY and CDR2 SMNVEV (reference sequence). CDR3 sequence (DNA): TGTGCCAGCAAATCTTGGGGAGAGACCCAGTACTTC. The encoded protein is CASKSWGETQYF.

The chain links TRBV5-4 to TRBJ2-1; D is unclear. CDR3 size: 14 residues. V lost 0 bases to trimming and J lost 9 bases, with 13 bases between them. CDR1 is SGHNT and CDR2 is YYREEE in the germline V gene (reference sequence). CDR3 DNA: TGTGCCAGCAGCTTGGGAGCTGGGGTGGGTGAGCAGTTCTTC. Its protein product is CASSLGAGVGEQFF.

The CDR3 spells CASSEGQGYADTQYF. As DNA, the CDR3 is TGTGCCAGCAGCGAGGGACAGGGGTATGCAGATACGCAGTATTTT. The chain recombines TRBV14 with TRBJ2-3; 10 nucleotides agree with TRBD1. The germline V gene encodes CDR1 SGHDN and CDR2 FVKESK. This CDR3 has 15 amino acids. Trimming at V came to 5 bases and at J to 4 bases, leaving 6 bases not matched to a gene.

This clonotype was observed a few times. The chain has TRBV6-1 and TRBJ2-7; a possible D gene is TRBD1 (8 bases). In germline, CDR1 is MNHNS, CDR2 SASEGT. CDR3 length equals 14 residues. Trimming removed 5 bases at V and 4 bases at J, with 15 bases between. The CDR3 loop is CASSPQGGTYEQYF. CDR3 DNA: TGTGCCAGCAGTCCACAGGGGGGGACTTACGAGCAGTACTTC.

This clonotype showed up just a few times. Relative to the germline gene, one junction end is altered; a read error may explain this. The chain couples TRBV7-7 to TRBJ2-1; D perhaps matches TRBD2 (6 bases). CDR3 length: 15 residues. CDR1 SSHAT and CDR2 FNYEAQ come from the germline V gene (reference sequence). The CDR3: CASSLSGGVDNEQFF. DNA of the CDR3: TGTGCTAGCAGCCTTAGCGGAGGGGTTGACAATGAGCAGTTCTTC.

The chain has TRBV5-1 and TRBJ1-2, with TRBD1 identical over 8 bases. Losses at the gene ends were 0 bases for V and 7 bases for J; bases not matched to a gene: 8. The CDR3 sequence is 15 residues long. CDR1 and CDR2 (germline): SGHRS, YFSETQ. For the CDR3, the DNA is TGCGCCAGCAGCTTGGCCAGCGGACAGGGTTCTGGCTACACCTTC. Its protein is CASSLASGQGSGYTF. The whole variable domain, remainder taken from reference TRBV5-1 and TRBJ1-2, is KAGVTQTPRYLIKTRGQQVTLSCSPISGHRSVSWYQQTPGQGLQFLFEYFSETQRNKGNFPGRFSGRQFSNSRSEMNVSTLELGDSALYLCASSLASGQGSGYTFGSGTRLTVV.

This clonotype appeared a few times. The chain recombines TRBV6-2 or TRBV6-3 with TRBJ2-3; no firm D call. Trimming pared 8 bases from V and 2 bases from J, leaving 8 bases between. Per germline, CDR1 MNHEY and CDR2 SVGEGT. This CDR3 region has 12 residues. The CDR3 sequence is CASASATDTQYF. The DNA of the CDR3 is TGTGCCAGCGCCTCGGCCACAGATACGCAGTATTTT.

The J gene is TRBJ2-1, the V gene TRBV24-1; D might be TRBD2 (5 bases). The CDR3 consists of 15 residues. Germline V CDR1 and CDR2: KGHDR, SFDVKD. Trimming left V 5 bases short and J 0 bases short, with 10 bases between. The CDR3 sequence: CATSGRGPSYNEQFF. DNA of the CDR3: TGTGCCACCAGTGGTAGAGGGCCCTCCTACAATGAGCAGTTCTTC.

This clonotype has a handful of counts. The V call is TRBV20-1, the J call TRBJ2-7, with no clear D. Germline V lookup: CDR1 DFQATT, CDR2 SNEGSKA (reference sequence). The CDR3 has 11 amino acids. V was clipped by 2 bases and J by 12 bases, with 14 bases between them. Here the CDR3 reads CSARFPASPYF. The CDR3 DNA sequence: TGCAGTGCTAGATTTCCCGCCTCCCCGTACTTC.

This clonotype has at least ten counts. J is TRBJ1-1 and V is TRBV20-1; D not certain. This CDR3 has 13 residues. CDR1 and CDR2 (germline): DFQATT, SNEGSKA (reference sequence). V gave up 2 bases and J gave up 2 bases, with 9 bases separating them. The CDR3 sequence is CSARRQSNTEAFF. The CDR3 DNA reads TGCAGTGCTAGAAGGCAGTCTAACACTGAAGCTTTCTTT.

There are a few counts of this clonotype. The chain recombines TRBV5-4 with TRBJ1-6; 8 positions agree with TRBD1. The ends lost 5 bases at V and 8 bases at J; junction bases unmatched: 6. The germline gives CDR1 SGHNT, CDR2 YYREEE (reference sequence). The CDR3 contains 14 residues. In DNA, the CDR3 is TGTGCCAGCAGACTGGGACAGGAGTATTCACCCCTCCACTTT. It specifies CASRLGQEYSPLHF.

This clonotype appeared a few times. The genes are TRBV7-2 and TRBJ2-2; TRBD2 matches 7 bases. The germline V gene has CDR1 SGHTA and CDR2 FQGNSA. The CDR3 has 17 amino acids. Unmatched junction bases numbered 9, after V lost 1 base and J lost 4 bases. The CDR3 region has the DNA TGTGCCAGCAGCTTAGTGAAACTAGCGCTAAGCACCGGGGAGCTGTTTTTT. Translation gives CASSLVKLALSTGELFF. Together with reference TRBV7-2 and TRBJ2-2, the CDR3 gives the full variable domain: GAGVSQSPSNKVTEKGKDVELRCDPISGHTALYWYRQSLGQGLEFLIYFQGNSAPDKSGLPSDRFSAERTGGSVSTLTIQRTQQEDSAVYLCASSLVKLALSTGELFFGEGSRLTVL.

The genes are TRBV19 and TRBJ1-5; D remains ambiguous. CDR1 is LNHDA, CDR2 SQIVND, per germline (reference sequence). The CDR3 runs 15 residues. V gave up 3 bases and J gave up 0 bases, with 9 bases separating them. CDR3 in DNA: TGTGCCAGTAGTATTAGTCAAGCTAGCAATCAGCCCCAGCATTTT. Translation gives CASSISQASNQPQHF.

Only a few counts were recorded for this clonotype. For the CDR3, the DNA is TGCAGTGCTAGAGATCTGGCTGGGGGCCGTGAGACCCAGTACTTC. It codes for CSARDLAGGRETQYF. The chain employs TRBV20-1 and TRBJ2-5, with a weak D call TRBD1 (6 bases). CDR1 is DFQATT, CDR2 SNEGSKA, per germline (reference sequence). The CDR3 covers 15 residues. The V end lost 0 bases, the J end lost 5 bases, and 16 bases lay between the germline ends.

Concerning this clonotype: The conserved phenylalanine or tryptophan normally closing the CDR3 is absent here, so this likely arose from a read error. V gene TRBV6-5 combines with J gene TRBJ1-1, with 10 bases matching TRBD1. Germline trimming cut 2 bases from V and 0 bases from J; bases unmatched to any gene: 3. Germline CDR1 and CDR2: MNHEY and SVGAGI. CDR3 length equals 16 residues. The CDR3 region is CASSYRTGGLNTEAFS. In nucleotides, the CDR3 is TGTGCCAGCAGTTACCGGACAGGGGGTTTGAACACTGAAGCTTTCTCT.

A few counts support this clonotype. In DNA, the CDR3 is TGCGCCAGCAGCCAAGATCGGGGTGCGAGGGAGCAGTACTTC. This sequence encodes CASSQDRGAREQYF. The chain is built from TRBV4-3 and TRBJ2-7, with a possible D match to TRBD2 (5 bases). Germline V CDR1 and CDR2: LGHNA, YSLEER. The CDR3 is 14 residues long. Trimming shortened V by 0 bases and J by 7 bases, and 13 bases separated the two germline ends.

The chain couples TRBV5-4 to TRBJ1-2; maybe TRBD1 (5 bases). Germline CDR1 SGHNT, CDR2 YYREEE (reference sequence). This CDR3 region has 17 residues. Trimming pared 0 bases from V and 4 bases from J, leaving 19 bases between. CDR3 sequence (DNA): TGTGCCAGCAGCTTGGACCGCGCTCAGGGCGGTTTCTATGGCTACACCTTC. This gives the protein CASSLDRAQGGFYGYTF. Filled out from reference TRBV5-4 and TRBJ1-2, the complete variable domain reads ETGVTQSPTHLIKTRGQQVTLRCSSQSGHNTVSWYQQALGQGPQFIFQYYREEENGRGNFPPRFSGLQFPNYSSELNVNALELDDSALYLCASSLDRAQGGFYGYTFGSGTRLTVV.

This clonotype occurred many times. This rearrangement joins TRBV4-1 to TRBJ1-2, with TRBD1 identical over 9 bases. CDR1 MGHRA and CDR2 YSYEKL come from the germline V gene. The CDR3 length is 14 residues. V lost 2 bases to trimming and J lost 2 bases; unmatched junction nucleotides: 0. The CDR3 reads CASSQTGGNYGYTF. The CDR3 bases are TGCGCCAGCAGCCAAACAGGGGGCAACTATGGCTACACCTTC.

This clonotype has a count of ten or more. The rearrangement uses TRBV7-9 and TRBJ1-5, with no clear D. Germline lookup yields CDR1 SEHNR and CDR2 FQNEAQ (reference sequence). CDR3 length: 13 residues. With 6 bases removed from V and 6 bases from J, the gap between germline ends came to 12 bases. The CDR3 nucleotides read TGTGCCAGCAGTTTGGGTTTGGGTCAGCCCCAGCATTTT. Translating it yields CASSLGLGQPQHF.

J is TRBJ2-1 and V is TRBV5-1; 7 bases fit TRBD1. CDR1 is SGHRS, CDR2 YFSETQ, per germline. V was clipped by 0 bases and J by 4 bases; unmatched bases: 4. The CDR3 length is 15 residues. The CDR3 region has the DNA TGCGCCAGCAGCTTGGACAGGGGAGAATACAATGAGCAGTTCTTC. Translating it yields CASSLDRGEYNEQFF.

The table lists this clonotype with a few counts. The V and J genes are TRBV4-1 and TRBJ1-3; D is unclear. Trimming removed 0 bases from V and 2 bases from J, with 8 bases in between. The CDR3 is 15 residues long. Germline assignment: CDR1 MGHRA and CDR2 YSYEKL. CDR3 residues: CASSQEIIAGNTIYF. DNA for the CDR3: TGCGCCAGCAGCCAAGAGATCATAGCTGGAAACACCATATATTTT.

This clonotype has more than one count but fewer than ten. The chain combines TRBV6-5 with TRBJ1-2; tentative D call: TRBD1 (6 bases). The ends were cut back, 5 bases at V and 8 bases at J, with 12 bases in the middle. This CDR3 has 12 amino acids. Per the germline V gene, CDR1 is MNHEY and CDR2 is SVGAGI. CDR3 sequence reads: CASSATGTGYTF. The CDR3 coding sequence is TGTGCCAGCAGTGCAACAGGGACAGGCTACACCTTC.

This clonotype appeared a few times. The chain employs TRBV20-1 and TRBJ1-1; no reliable D call. CDR1 DFQATT and CDR2 SNEGSKA come from the germline V gene (reference sequence). Trimming cost V 0 bases and J 5 bases, with 10 bases left between them. The CDR3 loop spans 13 amino acids. Written as DNA, the CDR3 is TGCAGTGCTAGAGAAGGTCAATATACTGAAGCTTTCTTT. Protein sequence: CSAREGQYTEAFF.

The chain joins TRBV4-1 to TRBJ1-1, with D perhaps matching TRBD1 (6 bases). Germline CDR1 and CDR2: MGHRA and YSYEKL. With 5 bases removed from V and 5 bases from J, the gap between germline ends came to 12 bases. The CDR3 runs 13 residues. The DNA for the CDR3 is TGCGCCAGCAGCAAATTACAGGGAACTGAAGCTTTCTTT. This encodes CASSKLQGTEAFF.

This clonotype has a handful of counts. The CDR3 protein is CASSVGGRGQPQHF. Written as DNA, the CDR3 is TGTGCCAGCAGCGTAGGAGGAAGGGGTCAGCCCCAGCATTTT. The V call is TRBV9, the J call TRBJ1-5, with D tentatively TRBD1 (5 bases). Trimming shortened V by 0 bases and J by 6 bases, and 10 bases separated the two germline ends. The length of the CDR3 is 14 residues. CDR1 is SGDLS, CDR2 YYNGEE, per germline.

This clonotype was picked up a small number of times. This sequence joins TRBV5-5 and TRBJ1-1, with 7 bases identical to TRBD1. This CDR3 contains 15 residues. Losses at the gene ends were 3 bases for V and 2 bases for J; bases not matched to a gene: 7. CDR1 and CDR2 from the germline V gene are SGHKS and YYEKEE (reference sequence). In DNA, the CDR3 is TGTGCCAGCAGCTCCCCCGGGACAGCCAACACTGAAGCTTTCTTT. Protein sequence: CASSSPGTANTEAFF. Drawing the rest from reference TRBV5-5 and TRBJ1-1, the complete variable domain is DAGVTQSPTHLIKTRGQQVTLRCSPISGHKSVSWYQQVLGQGPQFIFQYYEKEERGRGNFPDRFSARQFPNYSSELNVNALLLGDSALYLCASSSPGTANTEAFFGQGTRLTVV.